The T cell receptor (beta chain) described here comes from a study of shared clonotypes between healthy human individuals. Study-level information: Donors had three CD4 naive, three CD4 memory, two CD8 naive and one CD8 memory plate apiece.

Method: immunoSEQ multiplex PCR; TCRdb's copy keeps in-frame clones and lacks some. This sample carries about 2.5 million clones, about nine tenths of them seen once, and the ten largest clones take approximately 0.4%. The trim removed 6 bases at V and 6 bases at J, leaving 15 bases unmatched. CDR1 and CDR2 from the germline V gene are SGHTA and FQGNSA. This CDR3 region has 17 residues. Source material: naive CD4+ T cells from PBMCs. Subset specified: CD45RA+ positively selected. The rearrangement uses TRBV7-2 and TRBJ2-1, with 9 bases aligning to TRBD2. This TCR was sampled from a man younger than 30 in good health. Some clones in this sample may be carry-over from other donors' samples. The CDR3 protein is CASSSPQVAGAVNEQFF. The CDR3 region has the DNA TGTGCCAGCAGTTCGCCACAAGTAGCGGGAGCCGTCAATGAGCAGTTCTTC.